This T cell receptor beta chain was captured in a study of cytomegalovirus exposure and HLA in healthy donors. The V gene's germline CDR1 is SNHLY and CDR2 FYNNEI. The CDR3 extends over 16 amino acids. The study ran its PCR with 60 Vbeta and 13 Jbeta primers. Sequenced by immunoSEQ multiplex PCR; TCRdb stores in-frame clones only, minus some. The sample gives around 200,000 clones, nearly 80% of which show up once; around 2% is in the top ten. This clone turned up a few times. Its antigen is unidentified. Overall study findings and caveats: An Asian-associated ancestry cluster reportedly showed fewer N-insertions than the roughly 700-donor mean in a later analysis. The authors assumed roughly uniform sequencing depth across donors for presence/absence analyses. In an earlier analysis, productive rearrangement rates for most beta V segments clustered near 87% or 30%. What TCR beta sequences reportedly achieved was accurate prediction of HLA-A and HLA-B alleles in most subjects.

The receptor's source is a man aged 18-30 years in good health and CMV-seronegative. The rearrangement joins TRBV2 to TRBJ2-5; 7 bases map to TRBD2. The J call may be in error: the DNA end matches TRBJ2-7 better. The sequenced material came from PBMCs. In DNA, the CDR3 is TGTGCCAGCCGGGGGGATAGGGACGGCAGCTCCTACGAGCAGTACTTC. Protein: CASRGDRDGSSYEQYF.